This TCR beta chain stems from a study of blood T cell repertoires in COVID-19. Overall study context: COVID-19 samples, acute and convalescent, were from the United States, Italy and Spain. PBMCs, B-cell-depleted T cells, or T cells provided the cDNA or gDNA that made up the material.

TCRdb's table, derived via immunoSEQ multiplex PCR, lists solely in-frame clones and lacks some. This table holds about 500,000 clones, 80% to 90% found once. The sample holds a few counts of this clone. Sequenced: peripheral blood. The receptor was derived from a man aged 18-30 years with COVID-19, enrolled during active disease.

CDR3 region: CASSLGLEGRNEQYF. The CDR3 region has the DNA TGCGCCAGCAGCTTGGGGCTGGAGGGCCGCAACGAGCAGTACTTC. The gene calls are TRBV5-1 and TRBJ2-7; a weak D match, TRBD2 (6 bases). Germline V gene data show CDR1 as SGHRS and CDR2 as YFSETQ. The CDR3 has 15 amino acids. V was cut by 0 bases and J by 5 bases, with 15 bases left in between.